This T cell receptor (beta chain) emerged from a study of blood T cells in healthy people across ages. The CDR3 extends over 14 amino acids. Comments on this clonotype: The junction departs from the called germline gene at one end, perhaps through a read error.

Using a J-beta primer mix together with a sample-barcoded 5' primer, a second PCR was run for roughly 6 to 12 cycles. TCRdb redid the calling of the 5' RACE reads with MiXCR, one entry per CDR3 protein. The repertoire consists of 1.5 million to 2 million distinct CDR3 sequences, with roughly 27% occurring once and the leading ten covering 7% to 9%. V gene TRBV12-3 or TRBV12-4 combines with J gene TRBJ2-7; D might be TRBD2 (6 bases). Material: blood. This receptor was identified in a woman in her 30s in good health. The CDR3 spells CASGLAGGFYEQYF. As DNA, the CDR3 is TGTGCCAGCGGTTTAGCCGGGGGTTTCTACGAGCAGTACTTC.